The text below deals with one TCR beta chain. Its antigen remains unidentified. This specimen belongs to a study of shared clonotypes between healthy human individuals. Both subsets, CD45RA+ naive and CD45RA-negative memory, were split from the CD4+ cells. General study findings and limits: Richness estimates generally favored naive over memory subsets. Non-shared clonotypes showed lower generation probabilities than clonotypes common to all four donors. Although depth was large, rarefaction showed that sequencing of the sorted subsets was incomplete.

V trimming: 5 bases; J trimming: 2 bases; junction bases outside the gene matches: 12. CDR3 length equals 17 residues. Germline loops: CDR1 SGHTA, CDR2 FQGNSA. The table came from immunoSEQ multiplex PCR; TCRdb's copy has only in-frame clones and leaves some out. The sample consists of roughly 2 million clones, approximately 96% of them appearing once. The genes are TRBV7-2 and TRBJ1-2; 9 bases fit TRBD1. The TCR was taken from a man younger than 35 in good health. The sequenced sample consisted of naive CD4+ T cells sorted from blood. Stated subset: CD45RA+ positively selected. CDR3 sequence (DNA): TGTGCCAGCAGCCGCCCCGGGACAGGGAGAAGAAACTATGGCTACACCTTC. It codes for CASSRPGTGRRNYGYTF.